This note documents a single T cell receptor beta chain sequence. The length of the CDR3 is 15 residues. Per the germline V gene, CDR1 is KGHSH and CDR2 is LQKENI. The ends lost 2 bases at V and 4 bases at J; junction bases unmatched: 4. The test was conducted at deep level. PCR replicates performed on unsorted PBMC used roughly 300 ng DNA, tens of thousands of T cell genomes. The method was immunoSEQ multiplex PCR; TCRdb's version includes in-frame clones alone and lacks a portion of them. The table has roughly 450,000 clones, roughly 78% seen once. The sample originates from a study of shared clonotypes between healthy human individuals. None of the donors, who were healthy HIV-negative adults, had recently had acute infections or vaccinations. Among the donors, all were Caucasian adults who lived in Nashville, Tennessee.

The clonotype originates from a middle-aged woman in good health. Some clones in this sample may be carry-over from other donors' samples. The chain recombines TRBV18 with TRBJ2-1; 8 bases align to TRBD2. The sample taken for sequencing was PBMCs. CDR3 sequence (DNA): TGTGCCAGCTCACCAATGAGCGGGAGTTACAATGAGCAGTTCTTC. This sequence encodes CASSPMSGSYNEQFF.